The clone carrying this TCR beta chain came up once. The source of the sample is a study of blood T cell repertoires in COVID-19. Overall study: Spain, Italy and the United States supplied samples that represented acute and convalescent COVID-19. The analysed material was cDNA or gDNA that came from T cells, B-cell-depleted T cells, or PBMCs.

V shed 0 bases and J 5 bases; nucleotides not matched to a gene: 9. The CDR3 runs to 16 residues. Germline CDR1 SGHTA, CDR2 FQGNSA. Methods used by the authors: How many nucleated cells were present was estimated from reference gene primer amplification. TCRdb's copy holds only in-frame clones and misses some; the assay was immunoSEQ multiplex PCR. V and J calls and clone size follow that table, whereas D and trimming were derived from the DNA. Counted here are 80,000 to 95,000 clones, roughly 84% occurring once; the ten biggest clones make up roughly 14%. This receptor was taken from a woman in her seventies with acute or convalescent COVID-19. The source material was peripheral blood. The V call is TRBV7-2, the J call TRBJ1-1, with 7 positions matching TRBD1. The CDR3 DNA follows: TGTGCCAGCAGCTTAGCGAATTGGAGGGGGCGGACTGAAGCTTTCTTT. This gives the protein CASSLANWRGRTEAFF.